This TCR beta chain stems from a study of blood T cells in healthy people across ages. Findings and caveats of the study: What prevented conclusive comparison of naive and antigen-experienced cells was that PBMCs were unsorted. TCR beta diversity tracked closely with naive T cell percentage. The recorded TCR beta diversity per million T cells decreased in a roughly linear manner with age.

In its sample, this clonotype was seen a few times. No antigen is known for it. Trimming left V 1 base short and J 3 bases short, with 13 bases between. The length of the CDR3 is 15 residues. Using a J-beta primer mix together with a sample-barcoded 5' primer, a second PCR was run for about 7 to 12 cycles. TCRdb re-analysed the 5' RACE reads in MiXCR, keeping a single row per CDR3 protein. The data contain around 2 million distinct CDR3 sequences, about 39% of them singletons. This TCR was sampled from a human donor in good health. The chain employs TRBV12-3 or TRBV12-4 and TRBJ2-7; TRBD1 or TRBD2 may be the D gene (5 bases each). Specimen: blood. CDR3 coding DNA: TGTGCCAGCAGTTTAGGGGGCTGGAGGAACTACGAGCAGTACTTC. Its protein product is CASSLGGWRNYEQYF.